This record looks at one T cell receptor beta chain sequence and its context. This specimen comes from a study of blood T cells in healthy people across ages. The CDR3 totals 14 residues. Trimming pared 3 bases from V and 1 base from J, leaving 7 bases between. The authors ran a second PCR of 7 to 11 cycles using a sample-barcoded 5' primer and a J-beta primer mix. In TCRdb, the 5' RACE reads were re-called with MiXCR into one record per CDR3 protein. The profile shows 1,300,000 or so distinct CDR3 sequences, approximately 59% of them singletons. This TCR was sampled from a man aged 18 to 35 in good health. The material sequenced was blood. The chain links TRBV12-3 or TRBV12-4 to TRBJ1-3; D is possibly TRBD1 (5 bases). The CDR3 coding sequence is TGTGCCAGCAGTTTGGGGACTTCTGGAAACACCATATATTTT. It yields the protein CASSLGTSGNTIYF.